Detailed here is one TCR beta chain. The entry originates in a study of blood T cell repertoires in COVID-19. The overall study: Italy, Spain and the United States were the sources of the convalescent and acute COVID-19 samples. From T cells, B-cell-depleted T cells, or PBMCs came the material, which was cDNA or gDNA.

CDR1 and CDR2 (germline): SQVTM, ANQGSEA. The CDR3 runs 14 residues. The V end lost 3 bases, the J end lost 4 bases, and 15 bases lay between the germline ends. As processed by the authors: Nucleated cell counts were estimated from reference gene primer amplification. The table came from immunoSEQ multiplex PCR; TCRdb's copy has only in-frame clones and leaves some out. Clone size and the V and J calls come from that table; the DNA yielded D and trimming. This sample has approximately 200,000 clones, with 87% found just once. This TCR came from a woman aged 25 to 39 who had recovered from COVID-19. The material sequenced was PBMCs or T cells enriched from blood (not recorded which). The chain employs TRBV29-1 and TRBJ2-5; tentative D call: TRBD1 (6 bases). The CDR3 reads CSVDLGASLETQYF. Here the CDR3 DNA reads TGCAGCGTTGATTTGGGGGCATCCTTAGAGACCCAGTACTTC.